This T cell receptor beta chain stems from a study of siplizumab effects on memory and regulatory T cells. This table comes from immunoSEQ multiplex PCR, and its TCRdb copy is limited to in-frame clones, with some not included. The profile shows about 56,000 clones, less than 98% of them singletons. The CDR3 has 16 residues. V dropped 5 bases and J dropped 2; count of bases not matched to a gene: 12. In germline, CDR1 is SGHTA, CDR2 FQGNSA. Sequencing was performed on naive CD8+ T cells sorted from blood. The V and J genes are TRBV7-2 and TRBJ2-7, with 7 bases matching TRBD2. This sequence originates from a human donor in good health. The CDR3, as DNA: TGTGCCAGCAGCGGCCCGCGGCTAGCGGAGGCCTACGAGCAGTACTTC. It specifies CASSGPRLAEAYEQYF.